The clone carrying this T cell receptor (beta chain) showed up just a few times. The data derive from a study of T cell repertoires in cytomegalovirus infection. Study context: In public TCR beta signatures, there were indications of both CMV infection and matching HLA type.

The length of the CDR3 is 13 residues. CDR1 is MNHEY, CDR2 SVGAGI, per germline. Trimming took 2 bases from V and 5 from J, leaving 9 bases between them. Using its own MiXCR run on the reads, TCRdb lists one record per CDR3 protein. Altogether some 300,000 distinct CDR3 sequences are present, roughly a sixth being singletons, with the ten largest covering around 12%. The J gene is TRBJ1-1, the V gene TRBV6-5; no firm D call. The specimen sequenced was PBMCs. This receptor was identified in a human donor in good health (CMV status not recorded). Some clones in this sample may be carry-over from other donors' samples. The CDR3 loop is CASSYVSGTEAFF. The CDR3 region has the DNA TGTGCCAGCAGTTACGTTTCGGGGACTGAAGCTTTCTTT.